This T cell receptor beta chain was documented in a study of blood T cell repertoires in COVID-19 (TCRdb year 2020). As for the study more broadly: Collaborator samples came from the United States, Italy and Spain and covered acute and convalescent phases of COVID-19. Nearly every sample came with metadata listing a de-identified subject ID, COVID-19 status, age in years and sex. HLA class I and class II types, where available, came from metadata supplied by the sample provider rather than from assay-based typing. Subjects who had been exposed to COVID-19, were actively infected with it, or had recovered from it provided the deeply sampled blood TCRbeta repertoires that made up the dataset. The samples were drawn from the first 160 participants of the ongoing ImmuneRACE study and from 1,200 or so subjects provided by 6 global collaborators. The repertoires were released in a freely available public database meant as a resource for research on the immune response to SARS-CoV-2. The prospective study material was composed of cDNA or gDNA derived from T cells, B-cell-depleted T cells, or PBMCs.

TCRbeta CDR3 regions were amplified from genomic DNA by means of the immunoSEQ Assay, a bias-controlled multiplex PCR. The authors processed their data as follows. Within the assay, amplification of reference gene primers was used to estimate how many nucleated cells each sample contained. Sequence reads were collapsed and filtered to measure the absolute abundance of every unique TCRbeta CDR3 rearrangement. Productive Simpson clonality was computed per sample as the square root of Simpson's diversity index over productive rearrangements. Here the immuneACCESS table is served through TCRdb, limited to in-frame sequences with V and J called. Missing clones are a known gap in these copies; in checked studies unresolved V genes cover under half, and the rest lacks a known reason. V and J calls plus clone size are reproduced from that table; the DNA served to infer D and trimming. Present in this sample are roughly 68,000 clones, approximately 88% of which were seen just once. The ten largest make up approximately 8.8% of the sample.

Results the study describes overall, beyond this receptor: The amount of clinical and demographic metadata varied by source and participant and was provided uncurated.

Whole blood was collected in K2EDTA tubes by collaborating institutions according to the institutions' own protocols. For TCRbeta analysis, collaborators shipped samples in one of three forms: frozen whole blood, isolated PBMCs, or DNA extracted from either of those sample types. Remarks on this clone: This receptor's antigen is unknown. Base quality data are lacking; no much larger clone is found one base away.

This sequence was found in a middle-aged man with active COVID-19. The specimen was peripheral blood.

The nucleotides read TGTGCCAGCTCACGGGCCCCAGGGGCGACAGAAAAACTGTTTTTT. It is translated as CASSRAPGATEKLFF. Recombination linked TRBV18 to TRBJ1-4; the best D guess is TRBD1, with 6 bases matching. The CDR3 starts with the cysteine, ends with the phenylalanine, and has 15 residues. The only DNA kept is the CDR3, 45 bases in frame from the first base. V gives up 4 bases and J gives up 8 bases, and the segment between their germline ends measures 17 bases. The germline V gene gives CDR1 as KGHSH and CDR2 as LQKENI.